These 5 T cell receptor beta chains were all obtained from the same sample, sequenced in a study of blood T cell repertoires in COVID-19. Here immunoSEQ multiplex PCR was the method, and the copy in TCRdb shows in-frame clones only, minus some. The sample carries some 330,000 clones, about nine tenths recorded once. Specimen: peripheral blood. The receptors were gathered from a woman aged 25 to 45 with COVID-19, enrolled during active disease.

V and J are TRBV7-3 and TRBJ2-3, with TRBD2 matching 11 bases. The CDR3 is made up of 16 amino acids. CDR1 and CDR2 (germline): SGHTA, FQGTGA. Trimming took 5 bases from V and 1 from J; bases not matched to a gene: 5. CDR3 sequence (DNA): TGTGCCAGCAGCCTCCCACTAGCGGGGGGCACAGATACGCAGTATTTT. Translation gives CASSLPLAGGTDTQYF.

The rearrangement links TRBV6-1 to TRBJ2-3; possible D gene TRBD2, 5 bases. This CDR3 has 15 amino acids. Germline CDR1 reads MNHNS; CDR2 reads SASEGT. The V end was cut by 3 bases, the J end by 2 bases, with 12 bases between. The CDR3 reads CASSDGKSPTDTQYF. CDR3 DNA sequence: TGTGCCAGCAGTGACGGGAAAAGCCCCACAGATACGCAGTATTTT.

The CDR3 reads CASSRDRPRATEAFF. CDR3 nucleotide sequence: TGTGCCAGCAGCCGGGACAGGCCCAGAGCCACTGAAGCTTTCTTT. J is TRBJ1-1 and V is TRBV14; 8 bases map to TRBD1. The CDR3 loop spans 15 amino acids. Per germline, CDR1 SGHDN and CDR2 FVKESK. Trimming took 4 bases from V and 4 from J; bases not matched to a gene: 8.

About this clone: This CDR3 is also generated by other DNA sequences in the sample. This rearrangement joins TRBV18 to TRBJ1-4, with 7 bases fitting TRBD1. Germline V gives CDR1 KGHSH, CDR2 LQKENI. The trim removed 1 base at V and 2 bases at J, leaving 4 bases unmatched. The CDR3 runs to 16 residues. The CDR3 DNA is TGTGCCAGCTCACCACAGGGGGCGACGACTAATGAAAAACTGTTTTTT. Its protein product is CASSPQGATTNEKLFF.

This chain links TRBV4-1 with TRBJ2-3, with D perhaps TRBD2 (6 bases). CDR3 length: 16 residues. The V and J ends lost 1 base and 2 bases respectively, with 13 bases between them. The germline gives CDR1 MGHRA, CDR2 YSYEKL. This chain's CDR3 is CASSQASEQFTDTQYF. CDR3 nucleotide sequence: TGCGCCAGCAGCCAAGCTAGCGAACAATTCACAGATACGCAGTATTTT.